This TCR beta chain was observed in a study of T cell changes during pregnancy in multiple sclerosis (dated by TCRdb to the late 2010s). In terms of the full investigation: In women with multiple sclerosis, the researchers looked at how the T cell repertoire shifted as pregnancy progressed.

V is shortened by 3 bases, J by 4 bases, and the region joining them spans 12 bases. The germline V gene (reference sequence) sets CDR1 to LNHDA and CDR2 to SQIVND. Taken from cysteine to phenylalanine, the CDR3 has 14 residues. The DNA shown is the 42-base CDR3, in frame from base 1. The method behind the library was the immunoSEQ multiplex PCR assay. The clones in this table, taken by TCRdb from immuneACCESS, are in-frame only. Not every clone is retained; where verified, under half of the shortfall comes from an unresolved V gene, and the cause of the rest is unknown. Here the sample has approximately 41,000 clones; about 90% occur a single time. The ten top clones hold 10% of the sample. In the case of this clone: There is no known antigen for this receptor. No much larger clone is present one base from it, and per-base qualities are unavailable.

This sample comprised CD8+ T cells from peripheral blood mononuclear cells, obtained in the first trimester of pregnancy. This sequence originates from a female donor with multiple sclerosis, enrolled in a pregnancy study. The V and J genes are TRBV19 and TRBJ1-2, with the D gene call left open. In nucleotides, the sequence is TGTGCCAGTAGTATCCAGTTATTTGGCTATGGCTACACCTTC. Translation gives CASSIQLFGYGYTF. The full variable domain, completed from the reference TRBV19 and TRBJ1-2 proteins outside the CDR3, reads DGGITQSPKYLFRKEGQNVTLSCEQNLNHDAMYWYRQDPGQGLRLIYYSQIVNDFQKGDIAEGYSVSREKKESFPLTVTSAQKNPTAFYLCASSIQLFGYGYTFGSGTRLTVV.